Described below is a single T cell receptor (beta chain) sequence and its context. This specimen belongs to a study of brain T cells in children with intractable seizures. V was cut by 2 bases and J by 4 bases, with 16 bases left in between. The CDR3 runs to 16 residues. The germline V gene has CDR1 SGDLS and CDR2 YYNGEE. The repertoire was sequenced with immunoSEQ multiplex PCR; TCRdb's copy has only in-frame clones and lacks some. The sample gives 70,000 to 85,000 clones, about 93% of which show up once; approximately 25% is in the top ten. This receptor was obtained from a girl under 10 years old with Rasmussen encephalitis and intractable seizures. The specimen comprised peripheral blood, sampled at surgery. The rearrangement uses TRBV9 and TRBJ2-1, with D perhaps matching TRBD1 (6 bases). CDR3 amino acids: CASSVADSQKYNEQFF. CDR3 bases: TGTGCCAGCAGCGTGGCGGACAGTCAAAAATACAATGAGCAGTTCTTC.